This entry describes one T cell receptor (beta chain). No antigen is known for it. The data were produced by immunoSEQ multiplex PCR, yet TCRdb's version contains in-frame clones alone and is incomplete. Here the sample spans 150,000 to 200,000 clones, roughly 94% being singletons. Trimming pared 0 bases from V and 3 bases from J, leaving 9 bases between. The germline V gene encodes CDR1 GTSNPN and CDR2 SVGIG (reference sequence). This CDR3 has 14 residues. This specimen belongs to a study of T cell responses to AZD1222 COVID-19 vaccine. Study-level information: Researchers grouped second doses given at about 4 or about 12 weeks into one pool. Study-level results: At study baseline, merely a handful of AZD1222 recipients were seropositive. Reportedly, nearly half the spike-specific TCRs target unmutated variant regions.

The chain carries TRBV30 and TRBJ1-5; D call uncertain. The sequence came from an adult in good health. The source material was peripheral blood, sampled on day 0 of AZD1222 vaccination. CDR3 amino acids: CAWSVRKINQPQHF. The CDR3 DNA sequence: TGTGCCTGGAGTGTCCGGAAGATCAATCAGCCCCAGCATTTT.